This T cell receptor (beta chain) was recorded in a study of cytomegalovirus exposure and HLA in healthy donors. PCR used 60 Vbeta primers and 13 Jbeta primers. TCRdb's copy holds only in-frame clones and misses some; the assay was immunoSEQ multiplex PCR. The sample holds 200,000 to 250,000 clones, more than 85% seen once. The CDR3 loop spans 14 amino acids. The V gene lost 5 bases and the J gene lost 9 bases, with 17 bases spanning the gap. In germline, CDR1 is MNHEY, CDR2 SMNVEV (reference sequence). Sequencing used PBMCs. This sequence was found in a woman between 18 and 29 years old in good health and CMV-seronegative. The chain combines TRBV27 with TRBJ2-1; tentative D call: TRBD2 (6 bases). As DNA, the CDR3 is TGTGCCAGCAGTGCGCGGGGAGATTGGGGTGAGCAGTTCTTC. Its translation is CASSARGDWGEQFF.